One and the same sample provided the 10 T cell receptor beta chains below, sequenced in a study of CD8 T cells in ankylosing spondylitis. MiXCR was run by TCRdb on the 5' RACE reads, yielding one entry per CDR3 protein. The table records 300,000 to 350,000 distinct CDR3 sequences, less than 25% of them present only once. The sequencing sample was made of blood, either unsorted or a sorted T cell fraction (not recorded which). The receptors derive from a female donor with ankylosing spondylitis or in good health (not recorded which).

This chain joins TRBV27 and TRBJ2-5, with TRBD1 matching 10 bases. The CDR3 is 13 residues long. Unmatched junction bases numbered 5, after V lost 8 bases and J lost 5 bases. CDR1 and CDR2 (germline): MNHEY, SMNVEV (reference sequence). The CDR3 here is CASATGGRETQYF. CDR3 nucleotide sequence: TGTGCCAGCGCGACAGGGGGCCGGGAGACCCAGTACTTC.

This clonotype is a singleton in its sample. One end of the junction is discordant with germline, which a read error may explain. J is TRBJ2-1 and V is TRBV6-1; 9 bases line up with TRBD2. The CDR3 length is 16 residues. Per germline, CDR1 MNHNS and CDR2 SASEGT. The CDR3 reads CASSQLAGAVYSEQFF. DNA for the CDR3: TGTGCCAGCAGCCAATTAGCGGGAGCCGTCTACAGTGAGCAGTTCTTC.

The chain uses TRBV5-1 and TRBJ2-3; D may match TRBD1 or TRBD2 (5 bases each). V was cut by 3 bases and J by 1 base, with 15 bases left in between. From germline, CDR1 is SGHRS and CDR2 YFSETQ. This CDR3 comprises 16 residues. The CDR3, as DNA: TGCGCCAGCAGCTCCCCGACCGGGACCCGCACAGATACGCAGTATTTT. This codes for CASSSPTGTRTDTQYF.

This clonotype came up a few times. The chain recombines TRBV20-1 with TRBJ2-5, with TRBD2 matching 7 bases. The CDR3 is 11 amino acids. The germline CDR1 and CDR2 sequences are DFQATT and SNEGSKA (reference sequence). V dropped 6 bases and J dropped 7; count of bases not matched to a gene: 5. CDR3 sequence: CSAPGGLTQYF. DNA for the CDR3: TGCAGTGCGCCCGGGGGGTTGACCCAGTACTTC.

The V and J genes are TRBV6-1 and TRBJ1-1; perhaps TRBD1 as D (6 bases). The CDR3 runs to 13 residues. The germline V gene has CDR1 MNHNS and CDR2 SASEGT. V gave up 4 bases and J gave up 4 bases, with 10 bases separating them. This CDR3 is CASSVGQTTEAFF. CDR3 DNA: TGTGCCAGCAGTGTAGGACAGACCACTGAAGCTTTCTTT.

Ten or more counts support this clonotype. The rearrangement joins TRBV29-1 to TRBJ2-1; unclear D gene. There are 14 residues in the CDR3. The V gene's germline CDR1 is SQVTM and CDR2 ANQGSEA. Trimming removed 4 bases at V and 0 bases at J, with 10 bases between. The CDR3 is CSVGEGSSYNEQFF. In DNA, the CDR3 is TGCAGCGTTGGAGAAGGCAGCTCCTACAATGAGCAGTTCTTC.

The chain recombines TRBV7-2 with TRBJ2-7; unclear D gene. Deletions cut 5 bases from V and 1 base from J, with 12 bases between. The germline V gene has CDR1 SGHTA and CDR2 FQGNSA. CDR3 size: 14 residues. The CDR3 sequence: CASSQWFESYEQYF. The CDR3 nucleotides read TGTGCCAGCAGCCAGTGGTTTGAATCCTACGAGCAGTACTTC.

At least ten counts were recorded for this clonotype. This chain joins TRBV18 and TRBJ2-5, with a possible D match to TRBD2 (5 bases). The CDR3 is 15 amino acids. V was trimmed by 0 bases and J by 2 bases, leaving 10 bases between them. Per the germline V gene, CDR1 is KGHSH and CDR2 is LQKENI. The CDR3 DNA reads as TGTGCCAGCTCACCACCGTCTAGCCTTCAAGAGACCCAGTACTTC. Its translation: CASSPPSSLQETQYF.

This sequence joins TRBV3-1 and TRBJ2-1; maybe TRBD1 (6 bases). Germline lookup yields CDR1 LGHDT and CDR2 YNNKEL (reference sequence). Between the trimmed V and J ends, which lost 4 bases and 5 bases, there was a span of 15 bases. This CDR3 is 15 amino acids long. CDR3 coding DNA: TGTGCCAGCAGCCCATTAGGGACACTAGACAATGAGCAGTTCTTC. Translated, it gives CASSPLGTLDNEQFF.

There are a few counts of this clonotype. J is TRBJ2-5 and V is TRBV20-1; the match to TRBD1 covers 7 bases. The CDR3 length is 15 residues. V shed 2 bases, J shed 7 bases, and the junction held 13 bases outside the gene matches. CDR1 is DFQATT, CDR2 SNEGSKA, per germline (reference sequence). CDR3 sequence: CSARPGTVPGGTQYF. Here the CDR3 DNA reads TGCAGTGCTAGACCCGGGACAGTCCCAGGGGGGACCCAGTACTTC.